This T cell receptor (beta chain) was retrieved from a study of blood T cells in healthy people across ages. Regarding the study as a whole: Possibly, changes in expanded clonotypes were confounded because donor CMV status was unknown.

A note on this clonotype: Its specificity is not known.

The authors isolated at least 7 million PBMCs per sample. Germline-derived CDR1 and CDR2 are SGHVS and FQNEAQ. The V gene lost 1 base and the J gene lost 6 bases, with 11 bases spanning the gap. This CDR3 spans 14 amino acids. Through a sample-barcoded 5' primer and a J-beta primer mix, a second PCR was run for roughly 6 to 11 cycles. All cDNA molecules were each tagged by a template-switch adaptor with 12 random nucleotides. The study obtained at least 3 million CDR3-containing paired-end reads from every sample. One entry per CDR3 protein, called by TCRdb with MiXCR from the 5' RACE reads. The profile shows fewer than 800,000 distinct CDR3 sequences, around a fifth of them singletons.

The chain carries TRBV7-8 and TRBJ2-3, with D unclear. The sample taken for sequencing was blood. This TCR derives from a man between 70 and 80 years old in good health. The CDR3 DNA sequence: TGTGCCAGCAGCTTAGAAGGGAAAGGTGATACGCAGTATTTT. Its translation: CASSLEGKGDTQYF. Full variable domain (outside the CDR3, taken from reference TRBV7-8 and TRBJ2-3): GAGVSQSPRYKVAKRGQDVALRCDPISGHVSLFWYQQALGQGPEFLTYFQNEAQLDKSGLPSDRFFAERPEGSVSTLKIQRTQQEDSAVYLCASSLEGKGDTQYFGPGTRLTVL.